This TCR beta chain comes out of a study of OX40 agonist ivuxolimab in advanced cancers. In the study overall: Patients got intravenous ivuxolimab at 0.01 to 10 mg/kg every 2 weeks. Roughly two fifths of patients had received prior checkpoint inhibitor therapy. Regarding the study as a whole: Some patients without response likewise showed low normalized clonal expansion.

The germline V gene encodes CDR1 SQVTM and CDR2 ANQGSEA. CDR3 length: 12 residues. V trimming: 7 bases; J trimming: 5 bases; junction bases outside the gene matches: 4. About this clone: Its antigen remains unknown.

Sequenced by immunoSEQ multiplex PCR; TCRdb stores in-frame clones only, minus some. The sample holds tens of thousands of clones, more than 75% seen once. The V and J genes are TRBV29-1 and TRBJ1-4; 7 bases are a match to TRBD1. The material was CD4+ or CD8+ T cells sorted from blood, obtained in a trial of the OX40 agonist ivuxolimab. This receptor was taken from an adult with an advanced solid tumor such as melanoma, head and neck, liver or kidney cancer. The CDR3 DNA sequence: TGCAGCGCTAAACAGGGGAATGAAAAACTGTTTTTT. Residues: CSAKQGNEKLFF.